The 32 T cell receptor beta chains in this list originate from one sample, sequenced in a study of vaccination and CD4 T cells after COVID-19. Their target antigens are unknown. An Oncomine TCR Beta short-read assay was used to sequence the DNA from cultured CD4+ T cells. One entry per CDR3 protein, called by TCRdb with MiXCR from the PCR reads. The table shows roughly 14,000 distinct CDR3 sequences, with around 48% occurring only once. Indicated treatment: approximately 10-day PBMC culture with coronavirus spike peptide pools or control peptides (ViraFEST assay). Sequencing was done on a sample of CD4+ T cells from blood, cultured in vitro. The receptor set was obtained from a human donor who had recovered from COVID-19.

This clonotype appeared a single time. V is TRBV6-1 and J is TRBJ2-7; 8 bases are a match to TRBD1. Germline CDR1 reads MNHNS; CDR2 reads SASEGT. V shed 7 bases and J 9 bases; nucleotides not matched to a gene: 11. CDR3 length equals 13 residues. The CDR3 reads CASTSRRGQGQYF. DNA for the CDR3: TGTGCCAGCACCTCACGCAGGGGGCAAGGGCAGTACTTC.

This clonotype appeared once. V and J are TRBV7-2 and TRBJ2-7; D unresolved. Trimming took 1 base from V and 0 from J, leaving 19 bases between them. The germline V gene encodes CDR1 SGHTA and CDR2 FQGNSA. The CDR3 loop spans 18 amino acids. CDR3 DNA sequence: TGTGCCAGCAGCTTAGTGGCCGCTCGGACCCTCAGCTCCTACGAGCAGTACTTC. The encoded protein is CASSLVAARTLSSYEQYF.

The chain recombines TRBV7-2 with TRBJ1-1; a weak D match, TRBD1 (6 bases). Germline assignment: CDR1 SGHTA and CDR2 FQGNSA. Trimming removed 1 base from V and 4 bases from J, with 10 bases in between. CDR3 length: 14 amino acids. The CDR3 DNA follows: TGTGCCAGCAGCTTAGACAGGGTGGGCACTGAAGCTTTCTTT. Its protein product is CASSLDRVGTEAFF.

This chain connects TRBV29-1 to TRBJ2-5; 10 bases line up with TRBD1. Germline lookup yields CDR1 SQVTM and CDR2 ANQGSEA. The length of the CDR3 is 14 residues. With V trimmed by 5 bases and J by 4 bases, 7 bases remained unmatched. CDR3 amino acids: CSVKGQGSPETQYF. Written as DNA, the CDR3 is TGCAGCGTTAAGGGACAGGGGTCACCAGAGACCCAGTACTTC. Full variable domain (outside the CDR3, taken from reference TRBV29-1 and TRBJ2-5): SAVISQKPSRDICQRGTSLTIQCQVDSQVTMMFWYRQQPGQSLTLIATANQGSEATYESGFVIDKFPISRPNLTFSTLTVSNMSPEDSSIYLCSVKGQGSPETQYFGPGTRLLVL.

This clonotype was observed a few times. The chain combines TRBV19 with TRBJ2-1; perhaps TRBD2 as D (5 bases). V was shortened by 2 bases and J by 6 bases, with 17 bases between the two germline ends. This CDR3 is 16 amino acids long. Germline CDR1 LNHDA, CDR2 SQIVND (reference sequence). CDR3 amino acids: CASSISRGPRGNEQFF. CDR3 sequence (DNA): TGTGCCAGTAGTATATCCCGAGGGCCTCGAGGCAATGAGCAGTTCTTC.

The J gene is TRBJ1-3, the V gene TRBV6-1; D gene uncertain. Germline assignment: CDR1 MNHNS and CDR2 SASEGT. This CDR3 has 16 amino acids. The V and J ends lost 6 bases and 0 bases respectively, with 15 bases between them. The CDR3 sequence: CASRTGRPDSGNTIYF. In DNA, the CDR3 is TGTGCCAGCAGGACGGGTCGCCCCGACTCTGGAAACACCATATATTTT.

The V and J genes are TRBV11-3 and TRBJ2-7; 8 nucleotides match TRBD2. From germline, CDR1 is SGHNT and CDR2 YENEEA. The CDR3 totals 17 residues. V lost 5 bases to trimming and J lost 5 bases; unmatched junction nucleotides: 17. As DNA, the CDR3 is TGTGCCAGCAGCAAGAAGGTGGGGAGCGGGAGTTTGCACGAGCAGTACTTC. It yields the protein CASSKKVGSGSLHEQYF.

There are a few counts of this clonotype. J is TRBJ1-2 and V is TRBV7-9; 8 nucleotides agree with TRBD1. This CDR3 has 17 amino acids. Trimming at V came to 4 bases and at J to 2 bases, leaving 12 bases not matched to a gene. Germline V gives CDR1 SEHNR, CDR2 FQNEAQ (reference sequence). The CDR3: CASSSLTGALPNYGYTF. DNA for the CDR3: TGTGCCAGCAGCTCGTTGACAGGGGCCCTACCCAACTATGGCTACACCTTC.

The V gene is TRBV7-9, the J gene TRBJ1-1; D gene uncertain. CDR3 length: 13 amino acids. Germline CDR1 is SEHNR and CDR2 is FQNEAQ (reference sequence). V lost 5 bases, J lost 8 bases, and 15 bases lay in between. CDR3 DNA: TGTGCCAGCAGCCCAGTGGTCGGATCGGAAGCTTTCTTT. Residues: CASSPVVGSEAFF.

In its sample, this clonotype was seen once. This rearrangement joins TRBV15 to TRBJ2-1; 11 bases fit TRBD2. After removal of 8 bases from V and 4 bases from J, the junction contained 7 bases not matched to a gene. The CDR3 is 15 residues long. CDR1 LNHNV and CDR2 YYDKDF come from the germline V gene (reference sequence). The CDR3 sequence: CATATGTSGYNEQFF. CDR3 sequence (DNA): TGTGCCACCGCTACTGGGACTAGCGGATACAATGAGCAGTTCTTC. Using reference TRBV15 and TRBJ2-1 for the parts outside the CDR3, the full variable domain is DAMVIQNPRYQVTQFGKPVTLSCSQTLNHNVMYWYQQKSSQAPKLLFHYYDKDFNNEADTPDNFQSRRPNTSFCFLDIRSPGLGDTAMYLCATATGTSGYNEQFFGPGTRLTVL.

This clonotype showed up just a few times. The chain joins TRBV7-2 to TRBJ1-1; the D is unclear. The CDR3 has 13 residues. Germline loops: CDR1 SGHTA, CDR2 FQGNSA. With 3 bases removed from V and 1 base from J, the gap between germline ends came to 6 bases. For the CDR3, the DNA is TGTGCCAGCAGCTTCCGCGGGAACACTGAAGCTTTCTTT. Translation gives CASSFRGNTEAFF.

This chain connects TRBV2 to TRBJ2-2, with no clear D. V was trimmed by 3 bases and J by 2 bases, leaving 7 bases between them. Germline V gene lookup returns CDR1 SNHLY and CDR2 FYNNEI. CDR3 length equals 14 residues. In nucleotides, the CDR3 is TGTGCCAGCAGTGAGGGCAGTAACACCGGGGAGCTGTTTTTT. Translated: CASSEGSNTGELFF.

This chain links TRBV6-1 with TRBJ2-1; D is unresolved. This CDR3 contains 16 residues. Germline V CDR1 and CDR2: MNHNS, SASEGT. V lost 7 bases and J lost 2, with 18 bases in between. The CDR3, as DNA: TGTGCCAGCACCCGGCCCTACAGATCTACCTACAATGAGCAGTTCTTC. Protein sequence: CASTRPYRSTYNEQFF.

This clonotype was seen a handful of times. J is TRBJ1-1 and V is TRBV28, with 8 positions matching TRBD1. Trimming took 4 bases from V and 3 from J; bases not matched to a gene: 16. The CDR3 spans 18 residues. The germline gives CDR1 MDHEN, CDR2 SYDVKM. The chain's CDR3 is CASSYDWTGTSRYTEAFF. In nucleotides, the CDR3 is TGTGCCAGCAGTTATGATTGGACAGGGACTAGTAGGTACACTGAAGCTTTCTTT.

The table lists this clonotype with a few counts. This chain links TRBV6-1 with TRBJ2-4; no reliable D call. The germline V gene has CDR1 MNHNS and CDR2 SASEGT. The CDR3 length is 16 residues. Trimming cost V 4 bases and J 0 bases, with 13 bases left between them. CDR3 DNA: TGTGCCAGCAGTGGAGCCCTAGGTGTAGCCAAAAACATTCAGTACTTC. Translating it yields CASSGALGVAKNIQYF.

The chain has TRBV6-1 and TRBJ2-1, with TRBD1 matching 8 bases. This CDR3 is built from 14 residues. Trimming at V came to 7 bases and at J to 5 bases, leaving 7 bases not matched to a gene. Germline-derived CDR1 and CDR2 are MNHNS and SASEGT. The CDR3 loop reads CASTGQGADNEQFF. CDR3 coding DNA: TGTGCCAGCACTGGGCAGGGGGCGGACAATGAGCAGTTCTTC.

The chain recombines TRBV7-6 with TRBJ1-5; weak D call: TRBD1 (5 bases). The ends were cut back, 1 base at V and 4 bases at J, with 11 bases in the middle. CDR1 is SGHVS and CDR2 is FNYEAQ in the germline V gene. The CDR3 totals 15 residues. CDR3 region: CASSLVSGRNQPQHF. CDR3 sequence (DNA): TGTGCCAGCAGCTTAGTTTCAGGGCGTAATCAGCCCCAGCATTTT.

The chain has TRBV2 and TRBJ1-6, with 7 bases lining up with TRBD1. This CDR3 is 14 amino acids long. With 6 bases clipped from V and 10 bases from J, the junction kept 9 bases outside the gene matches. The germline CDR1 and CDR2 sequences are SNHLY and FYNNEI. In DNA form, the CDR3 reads TGTGCCAGCAGAGGCGACACAGGGGTCTCACCCCTCCACTTT. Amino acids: CASRGDTGVSPLHF.

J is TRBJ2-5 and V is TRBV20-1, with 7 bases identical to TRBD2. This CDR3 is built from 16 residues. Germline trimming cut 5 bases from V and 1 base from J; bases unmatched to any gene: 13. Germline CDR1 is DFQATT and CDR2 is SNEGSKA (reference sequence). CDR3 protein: CSAPLRRGGSQETQYF. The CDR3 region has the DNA TGCAGTGCTCCCCTCCGTCGCGGGGGATCCCAAGAGACCCAGTACTTC.

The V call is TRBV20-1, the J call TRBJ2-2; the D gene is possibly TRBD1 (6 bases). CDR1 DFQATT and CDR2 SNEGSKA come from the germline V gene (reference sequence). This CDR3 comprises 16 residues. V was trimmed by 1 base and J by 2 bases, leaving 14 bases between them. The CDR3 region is CSARVTGTTNTGELFF. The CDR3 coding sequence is TGCAGTGCTAGAGTTACCGGGACAACAAACACCGGGGAGCTGTTTTTT.

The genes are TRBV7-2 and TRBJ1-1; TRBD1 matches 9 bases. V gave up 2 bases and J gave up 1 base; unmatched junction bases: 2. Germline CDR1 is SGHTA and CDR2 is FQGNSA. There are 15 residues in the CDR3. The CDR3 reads CASSLRGQGNTEAFF. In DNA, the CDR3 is TGTGCCAGCAGCTTAAGGGGACAGGGGAACACTGAAGCTTTCTTT.

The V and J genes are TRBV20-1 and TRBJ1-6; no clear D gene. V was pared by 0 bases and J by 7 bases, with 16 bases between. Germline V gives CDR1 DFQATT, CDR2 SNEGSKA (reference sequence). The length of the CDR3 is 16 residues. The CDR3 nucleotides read TGCAGTGCTAGAGATGTCTCGGCGGAGGGCAATTCACCCCTCCACTTT. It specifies CSARDVSAEGNSPLHF.

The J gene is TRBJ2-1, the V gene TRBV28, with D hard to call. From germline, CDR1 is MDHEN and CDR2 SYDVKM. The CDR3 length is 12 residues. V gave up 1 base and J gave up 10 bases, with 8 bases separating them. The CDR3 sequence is CASSLSTGEQFF. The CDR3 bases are TGTGCCAGCAGTTTATCTACTGGGGAGCAGTTCTTC. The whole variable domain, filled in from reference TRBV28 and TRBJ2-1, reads DVKVTQSSRYLVKRTGEKVFLECVQDMDHENMFWYRQDPGLGLRLIYFSYDVKMKEKGDIPEGYSVSREKKERFSLILESASTNQTSMYLCASSLSTGEQFFGPGTRLTVL.

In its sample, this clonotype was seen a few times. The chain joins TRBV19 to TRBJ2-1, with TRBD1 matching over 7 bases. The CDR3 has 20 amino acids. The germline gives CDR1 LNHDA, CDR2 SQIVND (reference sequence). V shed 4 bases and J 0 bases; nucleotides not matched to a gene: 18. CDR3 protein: CASSNRDSRTWANSYNEQFF. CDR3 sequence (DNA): TGTGCCAGTAGTAACCGGGACAGCAGGACCTGGGCTAACTCCTACAATGAGCAGTTCTTC.

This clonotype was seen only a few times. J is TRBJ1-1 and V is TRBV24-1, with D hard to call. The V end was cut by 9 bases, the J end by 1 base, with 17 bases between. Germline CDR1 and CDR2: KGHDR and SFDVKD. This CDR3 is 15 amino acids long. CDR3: CATWECSVPNTEAFF. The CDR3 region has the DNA TGTGCCACCTGGGAATGTTCAGTACCGAACACTGAAGCTTTCTTT.

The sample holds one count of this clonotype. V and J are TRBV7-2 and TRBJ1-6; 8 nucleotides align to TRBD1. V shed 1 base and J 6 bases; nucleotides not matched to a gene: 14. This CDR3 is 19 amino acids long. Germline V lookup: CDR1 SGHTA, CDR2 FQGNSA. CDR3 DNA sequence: TGTGCCAGCAGCTTAGAGATACTAGGACAGGGACTATCTAATTCACCCCTCCACTTT. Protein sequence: CASSLEILGQGLSNSPLHF.

CDR3 nucleotides: TGCGCCAGCAGCTACCGGGACGCCCGCTACAATGAGCAGTTCTTC. Protein sequence: CASSYRDARYNEQFF. V usage is TRBV5-1 and J usage is TRBJ2-1, with D tentatively TRBD1 or TRBD2 (5 bases each). Looked up from germline, CDR1 is SGHRS and CDR2 is YFSETQ. The V end was cut by 3 bases, the J end by 3 bases, with 13 bases between. The length of the CDR3 is 15 residues.

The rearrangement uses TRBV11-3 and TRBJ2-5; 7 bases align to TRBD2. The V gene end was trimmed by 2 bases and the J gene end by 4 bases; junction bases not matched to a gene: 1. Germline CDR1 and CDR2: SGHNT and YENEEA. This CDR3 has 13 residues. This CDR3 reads CASSLTSVETQYF. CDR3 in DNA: TGTGCCAGCAGCTTAACTAGCGTAGAGACCCAGTACTTC.

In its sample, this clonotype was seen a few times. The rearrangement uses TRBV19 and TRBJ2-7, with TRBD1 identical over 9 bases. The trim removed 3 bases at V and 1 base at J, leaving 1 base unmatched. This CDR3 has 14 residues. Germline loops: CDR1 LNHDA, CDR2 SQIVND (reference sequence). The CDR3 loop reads CASSMTGGSYEQYF. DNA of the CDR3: TGTGCCAGTAGTATGACAGGGGGGTCCTACGAGCAGTACTTC.

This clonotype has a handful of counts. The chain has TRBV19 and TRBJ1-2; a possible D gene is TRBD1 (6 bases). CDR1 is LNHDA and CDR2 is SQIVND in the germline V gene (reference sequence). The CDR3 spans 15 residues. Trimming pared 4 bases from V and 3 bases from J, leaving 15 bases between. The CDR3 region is CASSTQGRGDYGYTF. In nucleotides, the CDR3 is TGTGCCAGTAGTACCCAGGGGCGAGGGGACTATGGCTACACCTTC.

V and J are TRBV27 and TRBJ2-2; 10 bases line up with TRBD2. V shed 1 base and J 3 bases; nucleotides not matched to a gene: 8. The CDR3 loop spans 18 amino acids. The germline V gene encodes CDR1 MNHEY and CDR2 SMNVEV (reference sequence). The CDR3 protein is CASSLFLSGGAHTGELFF. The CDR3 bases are TGTGCCAGCAGTTTATTTTTAAGCGGGGGGGCCCACACCGGGGAGCTGTTTTTT.

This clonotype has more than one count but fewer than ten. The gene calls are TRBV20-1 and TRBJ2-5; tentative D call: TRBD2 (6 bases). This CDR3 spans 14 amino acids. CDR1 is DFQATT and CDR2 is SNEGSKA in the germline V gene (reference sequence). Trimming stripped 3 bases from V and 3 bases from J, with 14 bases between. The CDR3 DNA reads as TGCAGTGCTAGGGCGGGGCACAACAAAGAGACCCAGTACTTC. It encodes CSARAGHNKETQYF.